What follows are 4 T cell receptor beta chains derived from one specimen sequenced in a study of T cell responses to AZD1222 COVID-19 vaccine. Produced via immunoSEQ multiplex PCR; TCRdb's table is partial and in-frame only. Among approximately 130,000 clones listed, roughly 93% were seen once. The starting material was peripheral blood, obtained on day 0 of AZD1222 vaccination. These TCRs come from an adult in good health.

The chain's CDR3 is CASCPGQGNEQFF. CDR3 bases: TGTGCTTCCTGCCCCGGACAGGGAAATGAGCAGTTCTTC. The V gene is TRBV28, the J gene TRBJ2-1, with 8 nucleotides matching TRBD1. Germline V gene sequence: CDR1 MDHEN, CDR2 SYDVKM. The CDR3 is 13 residues long.

The chain recombines TRBV28 with TRBJ1-1; unclear D gene. Trimming removed 5 bases from V and 0 bases from J, with 4 bases in between. CDR1 MDHEN and CDR2 SYDVKM come from the germline V gene. This CDR3 spans 12 amino acids. The CDR3 DNA reads as TGTGCCAGCAGTAAAATGAACACTGAAGCTTTCTTT. Protein sequence: CASSKMNTEAFF.

The chain is built from TRBV9 and TRBJ2-1; D may be TRBD2 (5 bases). The CDR3 covers 14 residues. Germline V lookup: CDR1 SGDLS, CDR2 YYNGEE. V was shortened by 4 bases and J by 1 base, with 9 bases between the two germline ends. CDR3 loop: CASSPRTSYNEQFF. The DNA for the CDR3 is TGTGCCAGCAGCCCTCGGACTTCCTACAATGAGCAGTTCTTC.

V usage is TRBV18 and J usage is TRBJ2-1; TRBD2 agrees at 9 bases. V gave up 2 bases and J gave up 13 bases; unmatched junction bases: 9. The V gene's germline CDR1 is KGHSH and CDR2 LQKENI. The CDR3 has 14 residues. The CDR3 loop is CASSPSGTSRVQFF. CDR3 nucleotide sequence: TGTGCCAGCTCACCAAGCGGGACTAGCAGGGTCCAGTTCTTC.